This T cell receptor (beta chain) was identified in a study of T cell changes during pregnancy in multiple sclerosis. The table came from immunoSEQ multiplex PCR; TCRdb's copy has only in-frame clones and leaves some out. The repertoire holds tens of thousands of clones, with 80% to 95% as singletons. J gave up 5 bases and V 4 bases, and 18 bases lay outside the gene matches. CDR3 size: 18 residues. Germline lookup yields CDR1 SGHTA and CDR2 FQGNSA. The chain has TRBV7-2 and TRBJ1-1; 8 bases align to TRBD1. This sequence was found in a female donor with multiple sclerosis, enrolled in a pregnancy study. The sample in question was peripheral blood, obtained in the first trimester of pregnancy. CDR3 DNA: TGTGCCAGCAGCTCCGAACGGGACAGGTTCTTTATCGGGACTGAAGCTTTCTTT. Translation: CASSSERDRFFIGTEAFF.